Below, 26 T cell receptor beta chains from the same sample are listed, as sequenced in a study of blood T cell repertoires in COVID-19. The data were produced by immunoSEQ multiplex PCR, yet TCRdb's version contains in-frame clones alone and is incomplete. The sample yields roughly 380,000 clones, more than 75% seen once. The sample was peripheral blood. The receptor source for this set is a human donor with acute or convalescent COVID-19. The donor label of this sample is uncertain.

The chain recombines TRBV3-1 (or the pseudogene TRBV3-2) with TRBJ1-2, with a possible D match to TRBD1 (6 bases). The CDR3 is 15 residues long. The V end lost 4 bases, the J end lost 1 base, and 13 bases lay between the germline ends. The germline CDR1 and CDR2 sequences are LGHDT and YNNKEL (reference sequence). The CDR3 sequence: CASSPLTGNNYGYTF. CDR3 bases: TGTGCCAGCAGCCCCCTGACAGGAAATAACTATGGCTACACCTTC.

This chain's CDR3 is CASSQLQGASSYNSPLHF. As DNA, the CDR3 is TGTGCCAGCAGCCAACTCCAGGGGGCCAGCTCCTATAATTCACCCCTCCACTTT. The chain joins TRBV14 to TRBJ1-6; 8 nucleotides match TRBD1. The CDR3 consists of 18 residues. J was trimmed by 0 bases and V by 2 bases; bases with no gene match: 6. Germline assignment: CDR1 SGHDN and CDR2 FVKESK.

This clone was observed a handful of times. This sequence joins TRBV30 and TRBJ1-2, with D possibly TRBD1 on 5 matching bases. The CDR3 sequence is 13 residues long. Germline CDR1 and CDR2: GTSNPN and SVGIG (reference sequence). The V end was cut by 3 bases, the J end by 4 bases, with 12 bases between. This chain's CDR3 is CAWSLGPAYGYTF. CDR3 nucleotide sequence: TGTGCCTGGAGCCTGGGGCCAGCCTATGGCTACACCTTC. The complete variable domain, with remaining parts taken from reference TRBV30 and TRBJ1-2, reads SQTIHQWPATLVQPVGSPLSLECTVEGTSNPNLYWYRQAAGRGLQLLFYSVGIGQISSEVPQNLSASRPQDRQFILSSKKLLLSDSGFYLCAWSLGPAYGYTFGSGTRLTVV.

The chain uses TRBV2 and TRBJ2-5; D is perhaps TRBD1 (6 bases). The germline V gene has CDR1 SNHLY and CDR2 FYNNEI. CDR3 length: 13 residues. V lost 3 bases, J lost 5 bases, and 10 bases lay in between. The CDR3 loop is CASSDARGETQYF. DNA for the CDR3: TGTGCCAGCAGTGATGCTAGGGGGGAGACCCAGTACTTC.

The V call is TRBV28, the J call TRBJ1-3; unclear D gene. This CDR3 spans 15 amino acids. CDR1 is MDHEN and CDR2 is SYDVKM in the germline V gene. Trimming shortened V by 4 bases and J by 6 bases, and 16 bases separated the two germline ends. The CDR3 loop reads CASSSVESPKNTIYF. The CDR3 coding sequence is TGTGCCAGCAGTTCCGTTGAGAGTCCTAAAAACACCATATATTTT.

Of note for this clone: Additional DNA sequences in this sample encode the identical CDR3. CDR3 coding DNA: TGCAGCGCTGGGCTAGCGGGAGTGAATGAGCAGTTCTTC. Its translation: CSAGLAGVNEQFF. J is TRBJ2-1 and V is TRBV29-1; 10 nucleotides align to TRBD2. Trimming removed 7 bases from V and 7 bases from J; junction bases left unmatched: 7. Looked up from germline, CDR1 is SQVTM and CDR2 is ANQGSEA. CDR3 length equals 13 residues.

DNA for the CDR3: TGTGCCAGCAGTTTAACCCAGGGAGCCAAAAACATTCAGTACTTC. Its translation is CASSLTQGAKNIQYF. This sequence joins TRBV27 and TRBJ2-4, with D possibly being TRBD1 (5 bases). Trimming took 2 bases from V and 0 from J, leaving 8 bases between them. The CDR3 sequence is 15 residues long. Germline CDR1 reads MNHEY; CDR2 reads SMNVEV (reference sequence).

The rearrangement links TRBV6-1 to TRBJ2-3; TRBD2 matches 8 bases. The CDR3 loop spans 17 amino acids. Looked up from germline, CDR1 is MNHNS and CDR2 is SASEGT. V lost 3 bases, J lost 4 bases, and 12 bases stayed unmatched. For the CDR3, the DNA is TGTGCCAGCAGTGACGAGGAAGCGGGGGAGGCAGCAGATACGCAGTATTTT. This gives the protein CASSDEEAGEAADTQYF.

This clone was counted a single time. The chain carries TRBV10-3 and TRBJ2-1, with 7 nucleotides matching TRBD2. The germline V gene encodes CDR1 ENHRY and CDR2 SYGVKD. J lost 5 bases, V lost 0 bases, and 10 bases had no gene match. This CDR3 spans 17 amino acids. The CDR3 DNA follows: TGTGCCATCAGTGAGTCGGTTTGGGGCGGGAGAAACAATGAGCAGTTCTTC. This translates into CAISESVWGGRNNEQFF.

This chain joins TRBV5-5 and TRBJ1-1; no reliable D call. Trimming took off 4 bases at V and 0 bases at J, with 7 bases between the two ends. Germline lookup yields CDR1 SGHKS and CDR2 YYEKEE (reference sequence). The CDR3 loop spans 13 amino acids. As DNA, the CDR3 is TGTGCCAGCAGCAAACAGATGAACACTGAAGCTTTCTTT. Amino acids: CASSKQMNTEAFF.

The chain links TRBV5-1 to TRBJ1-1, with a weak D call TRBD1 (5 bases). Between the trimmed V and J ends, which lost 6 bases and 4 bases, there was a span of 7 bases. CDR3 length: 11 amino acids. Germline lookup yields CDR1 SGHRS and CDR2 YFSETQ. CDR3 protein: CASKQATEAFF. The DNA of the CDR3 is TGCGCCAGCAAACAGGCCACTGAAGCTTTCTTT.

The genes are TRBV6-5 and TRBJ1-1; TRBD1 might be the D (5 bases). Trimming stripped 6 bases from V and 5 bases from J, with 10 bases between. Germline V lookup: CDR1 MNHEY, CDR2 SVGAGI. CDR3 length: 12 residues. CDR3 sequence (DNA): TGTGCCAGCAGGGACACATCGACTGAAGCTTTCTTT. This codes for CASRDTSTEAFF.

This clone was seen more than once but under ten times. J is TRBJ2-2 and V is TRBV4-2; weak D call: TRBD1 (6 bases). This CDR3 has 16 amino acids. Looked up from germline, CDR1 is LGHNA and CDR2 is YNFKEQ. Trimming took off 3 bases at V and 1 base at J, with 12 bases between the two ends. CDR3 DNA sequence: TGTGCCAGCAGCCATGATCGGACAGTGAACACCGGGGAGCTGTTTTTT. Translating it yields CASSHDRTVNTGELFF.

This rearrangement joins TRBV14 to TRBJ1-2; tentative D call: TRBD1 (6 bases). The length of the CDR3 is 13 residues. Germline V gene lookup returns CDR1 SGHDN and CDR2 FVKESK. Trimming stripped 1 base from V and 4 bases from J, with 7 bases between. CDR3: CASSQADSYGYTF. DNA for the CDR3: TGTGCCAGCAGCCAAGCGGACAGCTATGGCTACACCTTC.

A remark on this clone: One junction end does not reproduce the germline sequence, and a read error may be involved. The chain has TRBV5-1 and TRBJ1-2; 7 bases fit TRBD1. This CDR3 comprises 11 residues. In germline, CDR1 is SGHRS, CDR2 YFSETQ. The CDR3 protein is CASRGRDSRIF. Here the CDR3 DNA reads TGCGCCAGCAGGGGACGGGACAGTCGAATCTTC.

The CDR3: CASSPFPPGQGRNQPQHF. In DNA form, the CDR3 reads TGTGCCAGCTCACCTTTCCCTCCGGGACAGGGGCGCAATCAGCCCCAGCATTTT. This chain links TRBV18 with TRBJ1-5; 10 nucleotides align to TRBD1. The CDR3 contains 18 residues. Germline CDR1 and CDR2: KGHSH and LQKENI. J was trimmed by 2 bases and V by 3 bases; bases with no gene match: 10.

The chain couples TRBV5-1 to TRBJ2-3; the match to TRBD2 covers 7 bases. The V gene's germline CDR1 is SGHRS and CDR2 YFSETQ. This CDR3 contains 14 residues. V shed 4 bases, J shed 0 bases, and the junction held 2 bases outside the gene matches. This chain's CDR3 is CASSGGSSTDTQYF. CDR3 in DNA: TGCGCCAGCAGCGGCGGGAGTAGCACAGATACGCAGTATTTT.

This sequence joins TRBV30 and TRBJ2-7, with 9 positions matching TRBD2. Looked up from germline, CDR1 is GTSNPN and CDR2 is SVGIG (reference sequence). The CDR3 length is 17 residues. V was pared by 3 bases and J by 2 bases, with 14 bases of the junction left unmatched. The CDR3 DNA sequence: TGTGCCTGGAGGGGGACTAGCCCTGCTATAGACCCCTACGAGCAGTACTTC. As protein: CAWRGTSPAIDPYEQYF.

The chain couples TRBV4-2 to TRBJ1-2; the D gene is possibly TRBD1 (5 bases). This CDR3 is 16 amino acids long. Germline V gene sequence: CDR1 LGHNA, CDR2 YNFKEQ. Trimming removed 2 bases at V and 7 bases at J, with 20 bases between. CDR3 loop: CASSQQGQWASGGYTF. As DNA, the CDR3 is TGTGCCAGCAGCCAACAGGGTCAATGGGCCTCGGGTGGCTACACCTTC.

This clone came up many times. This chain uses TRBV28 with TRBJ1-5; the D gene is possibly TRBD1 (6 bases). CDR1 is MDHEN and CDR2 is SYDVKM in the germline V gene. V shed 7 bases and J shed 11 bases, with 15 bases lying between them. The CDR3 runs to 12 residues. CDR3 in DNA: TGTGCCAGCACCTTTTGGGGGACAACCCAGCATTTT. As protein: CASTFWGTTQHF.

This sequence joins TRBV28 and TRBJ1-1; D unclear. The germline V gene encodes CDR1 MDHEN and CDR2 SYDVKM. The CDR3 is made up of 13 amino acids. V was pared by 6 bases and J by 3 bases, with 11 bases between. CDR3 nucleotide sequence: TGTGCCAGCAGACGCCGTGCGGACACTGAAGCTTTCTTT. It yields the protein CASRRRADTEAFF.

The V and J genes are TRBV5-1 and TRBJ2-5; 11 positions match TRBD2. Trimming took 8 bases from V and 1 from J; bases not matched to a gene: 7. Germline lookup yields CDR1 SGHRS and CDR2 YFSETQ. This CDR3 is built from 15 residues. The CDR3 coding sequence is TGCGCCAGTACTAGTAGCGGGGGGGTCCAAGAGACCCAGTACTTC. It is translated as CASTSSGGVQETQYF. The full variable domain, completed using reference TRBV5-1 and TRBJ2-5, is KAGVTQTPRYLIKTRGQQVTLSCSPISGHRSVSWYQQTPGQGLQFLFEYFSETQRNKGNFPGRFSGRQFSNSRSEMNVSTLELGDSALYLCASTSSGGVQETQYFGPGTRLLVL.

This clone was observed a single time. V gene TRBV5-1 combines with J gene TRBJ2-2, with TRBD2 identical over 10 bases. Looked up from germline, CDR1 is SGHRS and CDR2 is YFSETQ. J was trimmed by 4 bases and V by 6 bases; bases with no gene match: 6. CDR3 length equals 15 residues. This CDR3 reads CASTPIAGGTGELFF. DNA of the CDR3: TGCGCCAGCACTCCAATAGCGGGGGGCACCGGGGAGCTGTTTTTT. Full variable domain (outside the CDR3, taken from reference TRBV5-1 and TRBJ2-2): KAGVTQTPRYLIKTRGQQVTLSCSPISGHRSVSWYQQTPGQGLQFLFEYFSETQRNKGNFPGRFSGRQFSNSRSEMNVSTLELGDSALYLCASTPIAGGTGELFFGEGSRLTVL.

This clone was seen once. The CDR3 protein is CATSRDGAGAPGNEQFF. CDR3 nucleotide sequence: TGTGCCACCAGCAGAGATGGAGCGGGAGCTCCTGGCAATGAGCAGTTCTTC. V usage is TRBV15 and J usage is TRBJ2-1; TRBD2 aligns across 8 bases. This CDR3 contains 17 residues. The junction had 10 bases not matched to a gene; V was cut back by 0 bases and J by 6 bases. Germline values: CDR1 LNHNV, CDR2 YYDKDF (reference sequence).

This clone has a single count. J is TRBJ2-7 and V is TRBV5-6; D might be TRBD1 (5 bases). This CDR3 is built from 13 residues. V lost 2 bases to trimming and J lost 1 base, with 7 bases between them. Germline values: CDR1 SGHDT, CDR2 YYEEEE. CDR3 residues: CASSFDRSYEQYF. CDR3 DNA: TGTGCCAGCAGCTTCGACAGATCCTACGAGCAGTACTTC.

The chain joins TRBV5-5 to TRBJ1-1; no clear D. The CDR3 has 14 amino acids. The germline gives CDR1 SGHKS, CDR2 YYEKEE (reference sequence). V lost 1 base and J 3 bases, leaving 10 bases between the germline ends. The CDR3 reads CASSLRGLDTEAFF. The CDR3 nucleotides read TGTGCCAGCAGCTTGCGGGGTCTGGACACTGAAGCTTTCTTT.